Sequencing of this TCR beta chain was carried out in a study of tumor-infiltrating lymphocytes in primary liver carcinoma. Study-wide results and caveats: Tumor-adjacent and tumor-blood pairs showed less overlap than tumor region pairs.

Unsorted whole blood yielded blood RNA, and germline DNA was extracted as well. The CDR3 runs 14 residues. J gave up 3 bases and V 6 bases, and 7 bases lay outside the gene matches. Germline V gene sequence: CDR1 MNHNS, CDR2 SASEGT. The template, about 550 ng total RNA, yielded TCR beta cDNA made with a constant-region primer. Amplification in three nested multiplex PCR rounds with slightly modified ARM-PCR gave rise to TCR beta libraries. Forward primers for TRBV1-TRBV30 and a C-beta reverse primer served the first two PCR rounds, at roughly 10 cycles each. TCRdb itself ran the multiplex PCR reads through MiXCR, one entry per CDR3 protein. The table records about 200,000 distinct CDR3 sequences, approximately 65% of them present only once. Note on this clonotype: No antigen is known for it. Being one base from a much bigger clone, this may be a read error.

This TCR was recovered from a woman aged 60-70 years with primary liver carcinoma and hepatitis B virus infection. Specimen: peripheral blood. The genes are TRBV6-1 and TRBJ2-7; 8 nucleotides match TRBD2. CDR3 loop: CASRIAGNFYEQYF. The CDR3 DNA reads as TGTGCCAGCAGGATAGCGGGAAACTTCTACGAGCAGTACTTC.